One sample yielded the 29 T cell receptor beta chains listed below, sequenced in a study of identical twins. In TCRdb, the 5' RACE reads were re-called with MiXCR into one record per CDR3 protein. The sample holds around 690,000 distinct CDR3 sequences, approximately 21% seen once. These data also formed part of another study, on T cells expressing NK-cell markers.

Sequences were obtained from PBMCs. The receptors stem from a woman in her late teens or twenties in good health.

In DNA form, the CDR3 reads TGTGCCAGCAGCGCAGGGGACGGGAGCTACGAGCAGTACTTC. Amino acid sequence: CASSAGDGSYEQYF. The chain has TRBV9 and TRBJ2-7; D might be TRBD1 or TRBD2, each matching 6 bases. V shed 3 bases and J shed 3 bases, with 13 bases lying between them. The CDR3 sequence is 14 residues long. The germline CDR1 and CDR2 sequences are SGDLS and YYNGEE.

This chain links TRBV20-1 with TRBJ2-3; 12 bases line up with TRBD2. Germline V lookup: CDR1 DFQATT, CDR2 SNEGSKA (reference sequence). With 3 bases clipped from V and 4 bases from J, the junction kept 5 bases outside the gene matches. This CDR3 contains 15 residues. The CDR3 loop reads CSASPSGRASDTQYF. CDR3 nucleotides: TGCAGTGCTAGTCCTAGCGGGAGGGCCTCAGATACGCAGTATTTT.

The V and J genes are TRBV5-6 and TRBJ2-5, with 9 bases fitting TRBD1. With V trimmed by 3 bases and J by 5 bases, 8 bases remained unmatched. CDR1 SGHDT and CDR2 YYEEEE come from the germline V gene. This CDR3 comprises 15 residues. The CDR3 region is CASSSTGGAGETQYF. CDR3 nucleotide sequence: TGTGCCAGCAGCTCAACAGGGGGCGCGGGGGAGACCCAGTACTTC. Full variable domain (rest looked up from reference TRBV5-6 and TRBJ2-5): DAGVTQSPTHLIKTRGQQVTLRCSPKSGHDTVSWYQQALGQGPQFIFQYYEEEERQRGNFPDRFSGHQFPNYSSELNVNALLLGDSALYLCASSSTGGAGETQYFGPGTRLLVL.

The chain employs TRBV20-1 and TRBJ2-7; D is perhaps TRBD2 (6 bases). Trimming stripped 5 bases from V and 0 bases from J, with 14 bases between. CDR3 length: 14 amino acids. Germline V gene lookup returns CDR1 DFQATT and CDR2 SNEGSKA (reference sequence). CDR3 DNA sequence: TGCAGTGCTGGGGGGAGGTTTGGCTCCTACGAGCAGTACTTC. Translation gives CSAGGRFGSYEQYF.

The chain recombines TRBV20-1 with TRBJ2-5; 10 bases map to TRBD1. The CDR3 is 14 residues long. Germline V CDR1 and CDR2: DFQATT, SNEGSKA (reference sequence). J was trimmed by 4 bases and V by 6 bases; bases with no gene match: 8. For the CDR3, the DNA is TGCAGTGCCCGGACGGGACAGGGGACAGAGACCCAGTACTTC. Translated: CSARTGQGTETQYF.

The rearrangement joins TRBV20-1 to TRBJ2-1; 9 bases are a match to TRBD2. Germline V gene sequence: CDR1 DFQATT, CDR2 SNEGSKA (reference sequence). The CDR3 is 16 residues long. V was clipped by 0 bases and J by 5 bases; unmatched bases: 8. The CDR3 DNA is TGCAGTGCTAGAGATGAAAGCGGGGGGCGACACAATGAGCAGTTCTTC. Amino acid sequence: CSARDESGGRHNEQFF.

A few counts support this clonotype. The chain links TRBV7-2 to TRBJ2-1, with 7 bases aligning to TRBD2. The germline gives CDR1 SGHTA, CDR2 FQGNSA. Germline trimming cut 1 base from V and 3 bases from J; bases unmatched to any gene: 3. This CDR3 has 15 amino acids. The CDR3: CASSLGGRSYNEQFF. In DNA form, the CDR3 reads TGTGCCAGCAGCTTAGGCGGGAGAAGCTACAATGAGCAGTTCTTC.

The chain employs TRBV29-1 and TRBJ2-1; D possibly corresponds to TRBD1 (5 bases). Per germline, CDR1 SQVTM and CDR2 ANQGSEA. With 1 base removed from V and 0 bases from J, the gap between germline ends came to 10 bases. This CDR3 is 15 amino acids long. The CDR3 bases are TGCAGCGTTGAAGTAGGGGATAGCTCCTACAATGAGCAGTTCTTC. It encodes CSVEVGDSSYNEQFF.

This clonotype came up many times. The chain combines TRBV2 with TRBJ2-1, with unresolved D. CDR1 is SNHLY and CDR2 is FYNNEI in the germline V gene. Trimming took 6 bases from V and 1 from J, leaving 4 bases between them. This CDR3 region has 12 residues. This CDR3 reads CASRGSYNEQFF. CDR3 DNA: TGTGCCAGCAGGGGTTCCTACAATGAGCAGTTCTTC. Combining the CDR3 with reference TRBV2 and TRBJ2-1 gives the whole variable domain EPEVTQTPSHQVTQMGQEVILRCVPISNHLYFYWYRQILGQKVEFLVSFYNNEISEKSEIFDDQFSVERPDGSNFTLKIRSTKLEDSAMYFCASRGSYNEQFFGPGTRLTVL.

This clonotype was counted a few times. The genes are TRBV5-1 and TRBJ2-3, with 8 bases fitting TRBD2. This CDR3 has 15 amino acids. Germline V gene data show CDR1 as SGHRS and CDR2 as YFSETQ. V gave up 0 bases and J gave up 3 bases; unmatched junction bases: 3. The CDR3 region is CASSLVPGGTDTQYF. Here the CDR3 DNA reads TGCGCCAGCAGCTTGGTCCCGGGGGGGACAGATACGCAGTATTTT.

This clonotype has a handful of counts. This chain links TRBV7-9 with TRBJ2-3; tentative D call: TRBD2 (5 bases). The CDR3 has 15 residues. The V gene's germline CDR1 is SEHNR and CDR2 FQNEAQ (reference sequence). Trimming cost V 1 base and J 1 base, with 9 bases left between them. In DNA form, the CDR3 reads TGTGCCAGCAGCTTAGTCCGGGGTCGCACAGATACGCAGTATTTT. It translates to CASSLVRGRTDTQYF.

This clonotype was observed a handful of times. This chain links TRBV20-1 with TRBJ2-1, with no clear D. The CDR3 length is 13 residues. V was cut by 6 bases and J by 3 bases, with 12 bases left in between. CDR1 DFQATT and CDR2 SNEGSKA come from the germline V gene (reference sequence). The CDR3 spells CSAIGPDYNEQFF. The CDR3 nucleotides read TGCAGTGCGATCGGGCCAGACTACAATGAGCAGTTCTTC.

This sequence joins TRBV6-6 and TRBJ2-1; TRBD1 or TRBD2 may be the D gene (5 bases each). Germline V gene lookup returns CDR1 MNHNY and CDR2 SVGAGI (reference sequence). Trimming removed 7 bases at V and 9 bases at J, with 16 bases between. This CDR3 region has 13 residues. The DNA for the CDR3 is TGTGCCAGCACTCGGGGCCCCCTCGGTGAGCAGTTCTTC. It yields the protein CASTRGPLGEQFF.

This chain links TRBV6-1 with TRBJ1-3; TRBD1 is a possible D gene (6 bases). Trimming shortened V by 4 bases and J by 0 bases, and 13 bases separated the two germline ends. The CDR3 covers 16 residues. In germline, CDR1 is MNHNS, CDR2 SASEGT. Here the CDR3 reads CASSGYRTVSGNTIYF. The CDR3 region has the DNA TGTGCCAGCAGTGGATACCGGACAGTCTCTGGAAACACCATATATTTT.

The chain is built from TRBV19 and TRBJ2-1; D call uncertain. The V end was cut by 3 bases, the J end by 6 bases, with 6 bases between. This CDR3 is built from 12 residues. Germline V gene lookup returns CDR1 LNHDA and CDR2 SQIVND (reference sequence). CDR3 nucleotides: TGTGCCAGTAGTATGAATTCCAATGAGCAGTTCTTC. Amino acids: CASSMNSNEQFF.

This clonotype occurred a few times. The rearrangement joins TRBV20-1 to TRBJ2-5; 9 bases agree with TRBD2. Losses at the gene ends were 3 bases for V and 5 bases for J; bases not matched to a gene: 16. CDR1 is DFQATT and CDR2 is SNEGSKA in the germline V gene (reference sequence). CDR3 length equals 17 residues. As DNA, the CDR3 is TGCAGTGCTAGGATCCCTAGCGGGGCAACCCCCTGGGAGACCCAGTACTTC. Translated: CSARIPSGATPWETQYF.

The rearrangement links TRBV7-9 to TRBJ2-2; either TRBD1 or TRBD2 may supply D (5 bases each). In germline, CDR1 is SEHNR, CDR2 FQNEAQ (reference sequence). The CDR3 runs 15 residues. V lost 5 bases and J 2 bases, leaving 12 bases between the germline ends. The CDR3 sequence is CASSRQGANTGELFF. CDR3 DNA sequence: TGTGCCAGCAGCCGCCAGGGAGCTAACACCGGGGAGCTGTTTTTT.

This clonotype was detected a few times. This chain links TRBV7-6 with TRBJ1-2; D is uncertain. V gave up 5 bases and J gave up 3 bases, with 16 bases separating them. Germline values: CDR1 SGHVS, CDR2 FNYEAQ. This CDR3 spans 15 amino acids. CDR3 sequence: CASSLTGSFDYGYTF. CDR3 coding DNA: TGTGCCAGCAGCCTAACCGGGAGCTTTGACTATGGCTACACCTTC.

There are many counts of this clonotype. The V call is TRBV2, the J call TRBJ2-2; D gene ambiguous. The V and J ends lost 6 bases and 1 base respectively, with 12 bases between them. The CDR3 consists of 15 residues. Per the germline V gene, CDR1 is SNHLY and CDR2 is FYNNEI. Written as DNA, the CDR3 is TGTGCCAGCAGGTCTCTCCAAGGGAACACCGGGGAGCTGTTTTTT. Protein: CASRSLQGNTGELFF.

A word on this clonotype: This clone may be a read error of a much larger clone one base away. This sequence joins TRBV6-5 and TRBJ2-1; D is ambiguous. In germline, CDR1 is MNHEY, CDR2 SVGAGI. This CDR3 is built from 16 residues. In nucleotides, the CDR3 is TGTGCCAGCAGTTACTCCCCGGCAGCCTCCCACAATGAGCAGTTCTTC. This codes for CASSYSPAASHNEQFF.

Worth noting for this clonotype: The germline gene is not matched at one end of the junction; a read error may be the cause. This chain joins TRBV12-3 or TRBV12-4 and TRBJ2-3; tentatively, D is TRBD1 or TRBD2 (6 bases each). This CDR3 comprises 14 residues. The CDR3 protein is CASSLAEGGDTQYF. For the CDR3, the DNA is TGTGCCAGCAGCTTAGCGGAGGGGGGAGATACGCAGTATTTT.

The chain joins TRBV4-3 to TRBJ2-3, with D tentatively TRBD2 (6 bases). Trimming pared 0 bases from V and 3 bases from J, leaving 19 bases between. Germline CDR1 reads LGHNA; CDR2 reads YSLEER. CDR3 size: 18 residues. This CDR3 reads CASSQEMEGMRRTDTQYF. Written as DNA, the CDR3 is TGCGCCAGCAGCCAAGAAATGGAGGGGATGAGAAGGACAGATACGCAGTATTTT.

This sequence joins TRBV7-2 and TRBJ2-1; D gene unclear. CDR1 is SGHTA and CDR2 is FQGNSA in the germline V gene. V lost 5 bases and J 2 bases, leaving 16 bases between the germline ends. There are 16 residues in the CDR3. As DNA, the CDR3 is TGTGCCAGCAGCCGCACCCAGCGTAGCCCCTACAATGAGCAGTTCTTC. This gives the protein CASSRTQRSPYNEQFF. Using reference TRBV7-2 and TRBJ2-1 for the parts outside the CDR3, the full variable domain is GAGVSQSPSNKVTEKGKDVELRCDPISGHTALYWYRQSLGQGLEFLIYFQGNSAPDKSGLPSDRFSAERTGGSVSTLTIQRTQQEDSAVYLCASSRTQRSPYNEQFFGPGTRLTVL.

J is TRBJ2-3 and V is TRBV29-1; D may match TRBD1 or TRBD2 (5 bases each). CDR1 is SQVTM and CDR2 is ANQGSEA in the germline V gene. Trimming pared 3 bases from V and 4 bases from J, leaving 20 bases between. The length of the CDR3 is 16 residues. CDR3 amino acids: CSVEFSSRGRADTQYF. For the CDR3, the DNA is TGCAGCGTTGAGTTTAGTAGCCGGGGACGAGCAGATACGCAGTATTTT.

There are a few counts of this clonotype. The gene calls are TRBV11-2 and TRBJ2-5; 10 positions match TRBD1. This CDR3 has 16 residues. With 4 bases clipped from V and 1 base from J, the junction kept 6 bases outside the gene matches. The germline gives CDR1 SGHAT, CDR2 FQNNGV. The CDR3 here is CASSSPGTGVQETQYF. The CDR3 bases are TGTGCCAGCAGCTCCCCCGGGACAGGGGTCCAAGAGACCCAGTACTTC.

The J gene is TRBJ1-4, the V gene TRBV11-2; D not certain. V was cut by 1 base and J by 8 bases, with 20 bases left in between. Germline assignment: CDR1 SGHAT and CDR2 FQNNGV. The CDR3 runs to 17 residues. CDR3 sequence: CASSLVPTSTRGEKLFF. The CDR3 coding sequence is TGTGCCAGCAGCTTAGTCCCCACCAGTACTCGTGGGGAAAAACTGTTTTTT.

This clonotype was detected ten times or more. The chain has TRBV12-3 or TRBV12-4 and TRBJ2-7, with 9 bases that match TRBD1. The CDR3 sequence is 13 residues long. Trimming cost V 3 bases and J 7 bases; bases outside gene matches: 4. CDR3 region: CASSFYRGLEQYF. As DNA, the CDR3 is TGTGCCAGCAGTTTCTACAGGGGGCTTGAGCAGTACTTC.

This clonotype was detected only a few times. CDR3: CATSSEASGPEQYF. DNA of the CDR3: TGTGCCACCAGTTCAGAAGCTAGCGGGCCGGAGCAGTACTTC. The V gene is TRBV15, the J gene TRBJ2-7, with 8 bases identical to TRBD2. In germline, CDR1 is LNHNV, CDR2 YYDKDF (reference sequence). The CDR3 totals 14 residues. Trimming cost V 6 bases and J 7 bases; bases outside gene matches: 11.

This chain uses TRBV7-3 with TRBJ1-2; D is unresolved. This CDR3 has 12 amino acids. Trimming stripped 6 bases from V and 4 bases from J, with 9 bases between. The V gene's germline CDR1 is SGHTA and CDR2 FQGTGA. The CDR3 protein is CASSEDGYGYTF. The DNA of the CDR3 is TGTGCCAGCAGTGAAGACGGCTATGGCTACACCTTC. The complete variable domain, with remaining parts taken from reference TRBV7-3 and TRBJ1-2, reads GAGVSQTPSNKVTEKGKYVELRCDPISGHTALYWYRQSLGQGPEFLIYFQGTGAADDSGLPNDRFFAVRPEGSVSTLKIQRTERGDSAVYLCASSEDGYGYTFGSGTRLTVV.